This T cell receptor (beta chain) was documented in a study of CD4 T cells in relation to SARS-CoV-2 and coronaviruses. Study overall: ViraFEST: approximately 10-day antigen culture of PBMCs, then TCR beta CDR3 sequencing.

CDR3 length equals 14 residues. Germline V gene sequence: CDR1 KGHSH, CDR2 LQKENI. Trimming removed 4 bases from V and 1 base from J, with 8 bases in between. Worth noting for this clone: Antigen specificity is unknown.

Unexposed donor CD4+ T cells date from about 2011-2019, before the COVID-19 pandemic. CD4+ T cells were isolated from the cells after nine to eleven days of culture. Cells permitting, SARS-CoV-2 S/N and four cold-coronavirus spikes were tested on unexposed-donor CD4+ T cells. TCRdb's table, derived via immunoSEQ multiplex PCR, lists solely in-frame clones and lacks some. The sample holds 15,000 to 20,000 clones, 70% to 90% seen once. The source is a human donor in good health. The rearrangement uses TRBV18 and TRBJ1-5; D unresolved. Sequenced input: CD4+ T cells from PBMCs, cultured in vitro. CDR3 bases: TGTGCCAGCTCACTGTCATCGAGCAATCAGCCCCAGCATTTT. Translation: CASSLSSSNQPQHF.